One sample yielded the 31 T cell receptor beta chains listed below, sequenced in a study of blood T cell repertoires in COVID-19. Produced via immunoSEQ multiplex PCR; TCRdb's table is partial and in-frame only. This table has some 160,000 clones, 80% to 90% appearing once. The material sequenced was peripheral blood. These receptors all come from a woman between 65 and 79 years old who had recovered from COVID-19.

The rearrangement links TRBV4-1 to TRBJ1-2, with 7 nucleotides matching TRBD1. The CDR3 runs to 14 residues. CDR1 is MGHRA and CDR2 is YSYEKL in the germline V gene. The V and J ends lost 4 bases and 0 bases, in that order; junction bases with no gene match: 2. The CDR3 DNA sequence: TGCGCCAGCAGCCCGGGGACAGCTAACTATGGCTACACCTTC. Encoded protein: CASSPGTANYGYTF.

The CDR3 spells CASSLAYEQYF. CDR3 in DNA: TGTGCCAGCAGCCTCGCCTACGAGCAGTACTTC. The gene calls are TRBV14 and TRBJ2-7; no definite D call. The V end was cut by 4 bases, the J end by 2 bases, with 3 bases between. The CDR3 is 11 amino acids. CDR1 is SGHDN, CDR2 FVKESK, per germline.

CDR3 protein: CASSYGAGDYNEQFF. CDR3 in DNA: TGTGCCAGCAGCTACGGGGCGGGGGATTACAATGAGCAGTTCTTC. The rearrangement joins TRBV9 to TRBJ2-1, with 7 bases that match TRBD2. Unmatched junction bases numbered 8, after V lost 4 bases and J lost 4 bases. The germline CDR1 and CDR2 sequences are SGDLS and YYNGEE. This CDR3 is 15 amino acids long.

The chain combines TRBV4-2 with TRBJ1-5; 7 nucleotides agree with TRBD1. The CDR3 is made up of 15 amino acids. CDR1 is LGHNA and CDR2 is YNFKEQ in the germline V gene. Germline trimming cut 3 bases from V and 2 bases from J; bases unmatched to any gene: 4. The CDR3 DNA reads TGTGCCAGCAGCCAGACAGGACAGGGCAATCAGCCCCAGCATTTT. Translating it yields CASSQTGQGNQPQHF.

The chain employs TRBV6-5 and TRBJ2-1; the match to TRBD1 covers 9 bases. Germline trimming cut 2 bases from V and 7 bases from J; bases unmatched to any gene: 6. CDR3 size: 15 residues. Germline CDR1 MNHEY, CDR2 SVGAGI. In nucleotides, the CDR3 is TGTGCCAGCAGTTACCCCGGGACAGGGAAAAATGAGCAGTTCTTC. This sequence encodes CASSYPGTGKNEQFF.

The chain employs TRBV29-1 and TRBJ1-5; D remains ambiguous. CDR1 SQVTM and CDR2 ANQGSEA come from the germline V gene. Trimming left V 2 bases short and J 5 bases short, with 10 bases between. CDR3 length equals 13 residues. CDR3: CSVESGVDQPQHF. The CDR3 DNA reads as TGCAGCGTTGAATCCGGGGTGGATCAGCCCCAGCATTTT.

The sample holds one count of this clone. CDR3 region: CASSYSTGSGELFF. The CDR3 DNA is TGTGCCAGCAGTTACTCTACAGGGTCGGGGGAGCTGTTTTTT. The chain joins TRBV6-5 to TRBJ2-2; perhaps TRBD1 as D (6 bases). The CDR3 spans 14 residues. Germline V CDR1 and CDR2: MNHEY, SVGAGI. Trimming stripped 0 bases from V and 8 bases from J, with 10 bases between.

The rearrangement joins TRBV6-1 to TRBJ2-3; 9 nucleotides match TRBD2. The germline gives CDR1 MNHNS, CDR2 SASEGT. This CDR3 is built from 16 residues. J gave up 4 bases and V 1 base, and 6 bases lay outside the gene matches. The CDR3: CASSEDVAGVSDTQYF. CDR3 coding DNA: TGTGCCAGCAGTGAAGACGTAGCGGGGGTATCAGATACGCAGTATTTT.

This chain joins TRBV7-3 and TRBJ2-5, with 7 bases fitting TRBD2. The CDR3 loop spans 15 amino acids. Germline CDR1 SGHTA, CDR2 FQGTGA. The V segment lost 2 bases and the J segment 3 bases; nucleotides outside the gene matches: 6. Here the CDR3 DNA reads TGTGCCAGCAGCTTAGGGAGCGGGGCGGAAGAGACCCAGTACTTC. Translating gives CASSLGSGAEETQYF.

The chain is built from TRBV5-4 and TRBJ2-3, with TRBD2 matching over 8 bases. Trimming removed 0 bases from V and 2 bases from J; junction bases left unmatched: 5. The V gene's germline CDR1 is SGHNT and CDR2 YYREEE (reference sequence). There are 16 residues in the CDR3. This chain's CDR3 is CASSLDGSGATDTQYF. The CDR3 bases are TGTGCCAGCAGCTTGGATGGTAGCGGGGCCACAGATACGCAGTATTTT. The complete variable domain, with remaining parts taken from reference TRBV5-4 and TRBJ2-3, reads ETGVTQSPTHLIKTRGQQVTLRCSSQSGHNTVSWYQQALGQGPQFIFQYYREEENGRGNFPPRFSGLQFPNYSSELNVNALELDDSALYLCASSLDGSGATDTQYFGPGTRLTVL.

V usage is TRBV4-2 and J usage is TRBJ2-5; 16 bases are shared with TRBD2. The CDR3 is 18 amino acids. V dropped 4 bases and J dropped 5; count of bases not matched to a gene: 10. Germline V CDR1 and CDR2: LGHNA, YNFKEQ. The CDR3 DNA reads TGTGCCAGCAGCCGCGGGACTAGCGGGAGGGCCCCCCTGGAGACCCAGTACTTC. Translating gives CASSRGTSGRAPLETQYF.

The chain couples TRBV20-1 to TRBJ2-3; D is possibly TRBD2 (7 bases). Trimming left V 3 bases short and J 5 bases short, with 18 bases between. The CDR3 sequence is 15 residues long. Germline CDR1 reads DFQATT; CDR2 reads SNEGSKA (reference sequence). CDR3 in amino acids: CSASPRGGFIDTQYF. CDR3 nucleotide sequence: TGCAGTGCTAGTCCAAGGGGGGGCTTCATAGATACGCAGTATTTT.

Only a few counts were recorded for this clone. The CDR3, as DNA: TGTGCCAGCAGCCCGGGGGGGGAGCTGTTTTTT. It is translated as CASSPGGELFF. V and J are TRBV11-3 and TRBJ2-2; possibly TRBD2 for D (5 bases). From germline, CDR1 is SGHNT and CDR2 YENEEA. Trimming stripped 5 bases from V and 8 bases from J, with 6 bases between. The length of the CDR3 is 11 residues.

The rearrangement uses TRBV4-1 and TRBJ1-5; D gene unclear. CDR1 and CDR2 from the germline V gene are MGHRA and YSYEKL. This CDR3 comprises 16 residues. Trimming shortened V by 1 base and J by 2 bases, and 12 bases separated the two germline ends. The CDR3 is CASSQVALGGNQPQHF. The CDR3 region has the DNA TGCGCCAGCAGCCAAGTCGCCCTCGGGGGCAATCAGCCCCAGCATTTT.

CDR3 coding DNA: TGTGCCAGCAGCTCAGGACTAGCGGTAGCCAAAAACATTCAGTACTTC. Amino acid sequence: CASSSGLAVAKNIQYF. V gene TRBV5-6 combines with J gene TRBJ2-4, with 10 bases fitting TRBD2. CDR1 is SGHDT, CDR2 YYEEEE, per germline. The CDR3 contains 16 residues. V shed 3 bases, J shed 0 bases, and the junction held 3 bases outside the gene matches. Complete variable domain (other parts from reference TRBV5-6 and TRBJ2-4): DAGVTQSPTHLIKTRGQQVTLRCSPKSGHDTVSWYQQALGQGPQFIFQYYEEEERQRGNFPDRFSGHQFPNYSSELNVNALLLGDSALYLCASSSGLAVAKNIQYFGAGTRLSVL.

The chain links TRBV19 to TRBJ2-1; D ambiguous. From germline, CDR1 is LNHDA and CDR2 SQIVND (reference sequence). The CDR3 totals 14 residues. The ends were cut back, 5 bases at V and 15 bases at J, with 23 bases in the middle. The CDR3 loop reads CASSHRSPYSNPFF. CDR3 DNA: TGTGCCAGTAGTCATCGGTCCCCCTACAGCAACCCGTTCTTC.

The chain employs TRBV4-1 and TRBJ1-2; tentatively, D is TRBD1 (6 bases). From germline, CDR1 is MGHRA and CDR2 YSYEKL. This CDR3 comprises 14 residues. Trimming shortened V by 5 bases and J by 6 bases, and 16 bases separated the two germline ends. The CDR3: CASSARRGLDGYTF. In DNA form, the CDR3 reads TGCGCCAGCAGCGCCCGCAGGGGTTTGGATGGCTACACCTTC.

V gene TRBV19 combines with J gene TRBJ1-5; D ambiguous. Trimming pared 3 bases from V and 7 bases from J, leaving 13 bases between. CDR3 size: 14 residues. CDR1 is LNHDA and CDR2 is SQIVND in the germline V gene (reference sequence). This chain's CDR3 is CASSMWRGGQPQHF. The CDR3 bases are TGTGCCAGTAGTATGTGGCGAGGAGGCCAGCCCCAGCATTTT.

The J gene is TRBJ2-3, the V gene TRBV27; TRBD2 is a possible D gene (5 bases). The CDR3 totals 14 residues. Per the germline V gene, CDR1 is MNHEY and CDR2 is SMNVEV (reference sequence). V shed 3 bases and J shed 6 bases, with 13 bases lying between them. The CDR3 DNA is TGTGCCAGCAGTTTCCTAGCCGAGTCGGATACGCAGTATTTT. Its protein is CASSFLAESDTQYF.

The count of this clone is one. This chain connects TRBV7-8 to TRBJ2-7, with TRBD1 identical over 9 bases. Unmatched junction bases numbered 5, after V lost 5 bases and J lost 3 bases. The CDR3 is 14 residues long. The germline gives CDR1 SGHVS, CDR2 FQNEAQ. CDR3 region: CASSRWDRDYEQYF. CDR3 DNA sequence: TGTGCCAGCAGCCGTTGGGACAGGGACTACGAGCAGTACTTC.

This chain joins TRBV3-1 (or the pseudogene TRBV3-2) and TRBJ1-1, with 7 positions matching TRBD1. Germline trimming cut 4 bases from V and 8 bases from J; bases unmatched to any gene: 4. The CDR3 is made up of 12 amino acids. Per germline, CDR1 LGHDT and CDR2 YNNKEL (reference sequence). The CDR3 sequence is CASSPRDREAFF. The DNA of the CDR3 is TGTGCCAGCAGCCCGCGGGACAGAGAAGCTTTCTTT.

The chain combines TRBV20-1 with TRBJ2-2; the D is unclear. Germline V gene lookup returns CDR1 DFQATT and CDR2 SNEGSKA (reference sequence). V lost 3 bases, J lost 6 bases, and 11 bases lay in between. This CDR3 comprises 13 residues. CDR3 sequence reads: CSASPSYPGELFF. The CDR3 nucleotides read TGCAGTGCTAGTCCCAGTTACCCCGGGGAGCTGTTTTTT.

The J gene is TRBJ1-1, the V gene TRBV29-1; D remains ambiguous. With 4 bases removed from V and 0 bases from J, the gap between germline ends came to 15 bases. CDR1 is SQVTM, CDR2 ANQGSEA, per germline. This CDR3 has 15 residues. CDR3 sequence (DNA): TGCAGCGTTGGAGCCCACCGGGAAGTGAACACTGAAGCTTTCTTT. Protein sequence: CSVGAHREVNTEAFF.

The chain has TRBV9 and TRBJ1-4, with a tentative D call TRBD1 (6 bases). Between the trimmed V and J ends, which lost 4 bases and 7 bases, there was a span of 17 bases. The CDR3 has 15 amino acids. Germline V gene sequence: CDR1 SGDLS, CDR2 YYNGEE. The DNA of the CDR3 is TGTGCCAGCAGCCCCCGGGGGGGCGCGGGTGAAAAACTGTTTTTT. Amino acid sequence: CASSPRGGAGEKLFF.

This chain links TRBV25-1 with TRBJ1-1; the match to TRBD1 covers 9 bases. Germline V CDR1 and CDR2: MGHDK, SYGVNS. The CDR3 loop spans 15 amino acids. V dropped 2 bases and J dropped 2; count of bases not matched to a gene: 3. CDR3 sequence reads: CASSEPGQGNTEAFF. CDR3 coding DNA: TGTGCCAGCAGTGAACCGGGACAGGGCAACACTGAAGCTTTCTTT.

The chain employs TRBV6-5 and TRBJ2-7; D perhaps matches TRBD1 (6 bases). Trimming took off 6 bases at V and 6 bases at J, with 12 bases between the two ends. Germline V lookup: CDR1 MNHEY, CDR2 SVGAGI. CDR3 length: 12 residues. The CDR3 nucleotides are TGTGCCAGCAGAAGGACAGTAGGCGAGCAGTACTTC. The encoded protein is CASRRTVGEQYF.

This chain uses TRBV11-3 with TRBJ2-2; 9 nucleotides agree with TRBD1. The trim removed 0 bases at V and 3 bases at J, leaving 8 bases unmatched. Germline values: CDR1 SGHNT, CDR2 YENEEA. The CDR3 is made up of 18 amino acids. The CDR3 reads CASSLEGWTGAHTGELFF. The CDR3 nucleotides are TGTGCCAGCAGCTTAGAGGGGTGGACAGGGGCCCACACCGGGGAGCTGTTTTTT. The full variable domain, rest sourced from reference TRBV11-3 and TRBJ2-2, is EAGVVQSPRYKIIEKKQPVAFWCNPISGHNTLYWYLQNLGQGPELLIRYENEEAVDDSQLPKDRFSAERLKGVDSTLKIQPAELGDSAVYLCASSLEGWTGAHTGELFFGEGSRLTVL.

This chain uses TRBV7-9 with TRBJ2-3, with 9 bases fitting TRBD2. The germline CDR1 and CDR2 sequences are SEHNR and FQNEAQ (reference sequence). Trimming took 7 bases from V and 6 from J; bases not matched to a gene: 2. The CDR3 sequence is 12 residues long. CDR3 region: CASTLAGDTQYF. The CDR3 region has the DNA TGTGCCAGCACCCTAGCGGGGGATACGCAGTATTTT.

The rearrangement links TRBV4-1 to TRBJ1-5; TRBD1 might be the D (5 bases). The CDR3 is made up of 16 amino acids. Trimming removed 1 base from V and 4 bases from J, with 14 bases in between. CDR1 and CDR2 from the germline V gene are MGHRA and YSYEKL. CDR3 nucleotide sequence: TGCGCCAGCAGCCAAGTGGTGGGGGGTTGGAATCAGCCCCAGCATTTT. Translated: CASSQVVGGWNQPQHF.

This clone came up a few times. The chain uses TRBV2 and TRBJ2-3; TRBD2 matches 10 bases. CDR1 is SNHLY, CDR2 FYNNEI, per germline. V lost 8 bases to trimming and J lost 5 bases; unmatched junction nucleotides: 10. The length of the CDR3 is 15 residues. DNA for the CDR3: TGTGCCAGCGTAGTAAGCGGGGGGGACCAAGATACGCAGTATTTT. Amino acid sequence: CASVVSGGDQDTQYF.

The V call is TRBV6-4, the J call TRBJ2-1; D is possibly TRBD2 (6 bases). The CDR3 contains 17 residues. Per germline, CDR1 MRHNA and CDR2 SNTAGT. With 4 bases removed from V and 7 bases from J, the gap between germline ends came to 23 bases. The CDR3 reads CASSVLGLEGQVNEQFF. The CDR3 DNA reads TGTGCCAGCAGTGTCCTCGGTTTGGAGGGCCAAGTAAATGAGCAGTTCTTC.